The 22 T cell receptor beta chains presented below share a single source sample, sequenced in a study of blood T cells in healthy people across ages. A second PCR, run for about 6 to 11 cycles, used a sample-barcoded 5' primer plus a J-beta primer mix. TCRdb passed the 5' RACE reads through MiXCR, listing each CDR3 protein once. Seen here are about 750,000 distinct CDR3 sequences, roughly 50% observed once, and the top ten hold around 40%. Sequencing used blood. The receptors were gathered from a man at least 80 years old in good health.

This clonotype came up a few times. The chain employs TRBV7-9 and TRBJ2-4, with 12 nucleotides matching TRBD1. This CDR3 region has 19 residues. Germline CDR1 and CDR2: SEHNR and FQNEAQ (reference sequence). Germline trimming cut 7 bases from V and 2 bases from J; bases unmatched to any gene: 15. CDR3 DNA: TGTGCCAGCACCAACCCGGGACAGGGGGCTTGGGAAACCAAAAACATTCAGTACTTC. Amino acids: CASTNPGQGAWETKNIQYF.

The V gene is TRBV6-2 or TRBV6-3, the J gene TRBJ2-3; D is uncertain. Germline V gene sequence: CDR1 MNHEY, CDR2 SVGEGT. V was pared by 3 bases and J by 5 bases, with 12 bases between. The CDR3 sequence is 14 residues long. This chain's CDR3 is CASSYSTGGDTQYF. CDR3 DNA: TGTGCCAGCAGTTATAGTACGGGTGGAGATACGCAGTATTTT.

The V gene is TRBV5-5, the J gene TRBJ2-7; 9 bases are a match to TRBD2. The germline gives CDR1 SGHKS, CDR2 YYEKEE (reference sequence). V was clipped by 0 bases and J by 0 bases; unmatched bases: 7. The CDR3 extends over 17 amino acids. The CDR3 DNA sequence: TGTGCCAGCAGCTTGGGGGGGGGTAGCGGGAGCTCCTACGAGCAGTACTTC. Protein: CASSLGGGSGSSYEQYF.

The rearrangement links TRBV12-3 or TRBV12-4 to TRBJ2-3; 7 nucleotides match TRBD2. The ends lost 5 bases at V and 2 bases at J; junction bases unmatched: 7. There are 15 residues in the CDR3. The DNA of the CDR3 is TGTGCCAGCAGTGTACTGGGGGGGTCCACAGATACGCAGTATTTT. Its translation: CASSVLGGSTDTQYF.

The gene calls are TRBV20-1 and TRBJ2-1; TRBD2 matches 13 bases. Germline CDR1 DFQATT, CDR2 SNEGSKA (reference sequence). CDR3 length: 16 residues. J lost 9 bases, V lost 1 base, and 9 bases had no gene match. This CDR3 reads CSARASGTSGNSEQFF. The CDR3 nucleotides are TGCAGTGCTAGAGCCTCCGGGACTAGCGGGAATAGTGAGCAGTTCTTC.

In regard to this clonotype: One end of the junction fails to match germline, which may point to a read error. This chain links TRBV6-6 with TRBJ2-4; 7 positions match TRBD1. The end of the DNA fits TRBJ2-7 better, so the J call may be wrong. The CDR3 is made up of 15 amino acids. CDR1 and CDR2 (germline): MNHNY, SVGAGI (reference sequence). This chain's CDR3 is CTSSYTGQALDEQYF. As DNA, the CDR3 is TGTACCAGCAGTTACACAGGACAGGCACTCGACGAGCAGTACTTC.

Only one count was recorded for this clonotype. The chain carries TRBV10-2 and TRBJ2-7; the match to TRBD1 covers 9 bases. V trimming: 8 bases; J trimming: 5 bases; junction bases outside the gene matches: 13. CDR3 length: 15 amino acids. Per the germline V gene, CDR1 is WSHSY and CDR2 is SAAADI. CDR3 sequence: CASSWAGTGLHEQYF. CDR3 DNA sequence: TGCGCCAGCTCATGGGCCGGGACAGGGCTCCACGAGCAGTACTTC.

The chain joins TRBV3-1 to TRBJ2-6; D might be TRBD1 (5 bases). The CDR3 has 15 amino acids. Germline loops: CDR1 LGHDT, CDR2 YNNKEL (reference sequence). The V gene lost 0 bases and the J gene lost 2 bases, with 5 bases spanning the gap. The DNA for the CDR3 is TGTGCCAGCAGCCAAGAAGGGGCTGGGGCCAACGTCCTGACTTTC. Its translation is CASSQEGAGANVLTF.

The DNA of the CDR3 is TGCAGTGCATCCGACGCCGGGACTAGCGGGAGGAATGAGCAGTTCTTC. It specifies CSASDAGTSGRNEQFF. The chain combines TRBV20-1 with TRBJ2-1; 15 bases fit TRBD2. The CDR3 is 16 amino acids. CDR1 is DFQATT, CDR2 SNEGSKA, per germline (reference sequence). The J segment lost 7 bases and the V segment lost 6 bases, leaving 10 bases of the junction unmatched.

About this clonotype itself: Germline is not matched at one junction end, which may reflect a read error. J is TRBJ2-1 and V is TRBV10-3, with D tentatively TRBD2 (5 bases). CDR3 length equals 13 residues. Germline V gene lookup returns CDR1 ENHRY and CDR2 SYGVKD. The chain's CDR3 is CDIQRRVSNEQFF. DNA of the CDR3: TGTGACATCCAACGGCGGGTGTCCAATGAGCAGTTCTTC.

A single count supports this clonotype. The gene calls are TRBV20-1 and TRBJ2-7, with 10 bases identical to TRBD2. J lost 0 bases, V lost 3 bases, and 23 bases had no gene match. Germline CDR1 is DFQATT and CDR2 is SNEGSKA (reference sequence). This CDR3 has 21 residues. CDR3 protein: CSASEPPRGPGTSATSYEQYF. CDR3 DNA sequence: TGCAGTGCTAGTGAACCGCCCCGGGGCCCCGGGACTAGCGCTACCTCCTACGAGCAGTACTTC.

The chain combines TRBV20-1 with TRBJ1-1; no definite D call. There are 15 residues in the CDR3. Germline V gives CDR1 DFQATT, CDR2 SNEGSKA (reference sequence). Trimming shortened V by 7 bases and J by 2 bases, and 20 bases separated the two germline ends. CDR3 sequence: CSGLFEGGPNTEAFF. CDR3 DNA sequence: TGCAGTGGTTTATTTGAGGGAGGGCCAAACACTGAAGCTTTCTTT.

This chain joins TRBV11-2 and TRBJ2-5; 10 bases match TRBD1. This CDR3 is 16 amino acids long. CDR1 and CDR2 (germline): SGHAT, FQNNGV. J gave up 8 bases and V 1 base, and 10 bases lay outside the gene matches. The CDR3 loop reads CASSLGWRQGAPTQYF. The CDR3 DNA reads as TGTGCCAGCAGCTTAGGTTGGCGACAGGGGGCCCCAACCCAGTACTTC.

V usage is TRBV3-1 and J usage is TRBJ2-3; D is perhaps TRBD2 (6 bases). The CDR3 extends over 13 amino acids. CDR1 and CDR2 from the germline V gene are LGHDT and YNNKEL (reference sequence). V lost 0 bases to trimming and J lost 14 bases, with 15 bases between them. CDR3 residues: CASSQDRGVYAYF. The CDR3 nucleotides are TGTGCCAGCAGCCAAGACCGCGGGGTGTACGCGTATTTT.

The CDR3 sequence: CSATSTGLNTEAFF. CDR3 DNA sequence: TGCAGTGCTACCTCGACAGGGTTGAACACTGAAGCTTTCTTT. The rearrangement joins TRBV20-1 to TRBJ1-1; 7 nucleotides match TRBD1. This CDR3 has 14 amino acids. V lost 4 bases and J lost 0; bases outside the gene matches: 5. Germline assignment: CDR1 DFQATT and CDR2 SNEGSKA (reference sequence).

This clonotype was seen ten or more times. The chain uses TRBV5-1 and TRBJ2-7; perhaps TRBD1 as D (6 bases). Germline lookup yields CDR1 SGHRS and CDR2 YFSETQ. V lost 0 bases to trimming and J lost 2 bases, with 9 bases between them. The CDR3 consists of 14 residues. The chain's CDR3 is CASSLGTATYEQYF. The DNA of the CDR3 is TGCGCCAGCAGCTTGGGGACAGCCACCTACGAGCAGTACTTC.

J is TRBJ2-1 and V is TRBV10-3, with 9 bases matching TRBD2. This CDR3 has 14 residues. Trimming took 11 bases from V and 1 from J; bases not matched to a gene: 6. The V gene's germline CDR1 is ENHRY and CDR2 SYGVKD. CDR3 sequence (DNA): TGTGCCGGCAGTACTAGCGGGTCCTACAATGAGCAGTTCTTC. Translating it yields CAGSTSGSYNEQFF.

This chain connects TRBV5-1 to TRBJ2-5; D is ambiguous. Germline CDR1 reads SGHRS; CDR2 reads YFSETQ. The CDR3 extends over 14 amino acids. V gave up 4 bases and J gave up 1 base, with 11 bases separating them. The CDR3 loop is CASSPDLSQETQYF. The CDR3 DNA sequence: TGCGCCAGCAGCCCTGACTTGAGCCAAGAGACCCAGTACTTC. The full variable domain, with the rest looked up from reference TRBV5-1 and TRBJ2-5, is KAGVTQTPRYLIKTRGQQVTLSCSPISGHRSVSWYQQTPGQGLQFLFEYFSETQRNKGNFPGRFSGRQFSNSRSEMNVSTLELGDSALYLCASSPDLSQETQYFGPGTRLLVL.

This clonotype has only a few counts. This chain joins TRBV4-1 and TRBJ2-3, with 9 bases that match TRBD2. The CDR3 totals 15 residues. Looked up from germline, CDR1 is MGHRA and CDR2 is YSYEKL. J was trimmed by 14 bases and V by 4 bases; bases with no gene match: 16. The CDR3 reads CASSPSGTKHRYAYF. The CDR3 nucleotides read TGCGCCAGCAGCCCTAGCGGGACAAAGCACAGATACGCGTATTTT.

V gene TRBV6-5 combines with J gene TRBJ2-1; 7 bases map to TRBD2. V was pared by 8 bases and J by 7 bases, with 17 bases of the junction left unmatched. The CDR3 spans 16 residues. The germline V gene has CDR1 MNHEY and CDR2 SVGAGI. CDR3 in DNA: TGTGCCAGCCCGCTGGGGGGGTACGGCGGGAGAAATGAGCAGTTCTTC. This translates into CASPLGGYGGRNEQFF.

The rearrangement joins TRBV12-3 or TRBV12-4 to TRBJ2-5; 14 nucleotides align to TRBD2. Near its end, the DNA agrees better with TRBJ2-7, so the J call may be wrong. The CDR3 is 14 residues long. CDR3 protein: CASGPGLAGGEQYF. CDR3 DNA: TGTGCCAGCGGCCCTGGACTAGCGGGAGGCGAGCAGTACTTC.

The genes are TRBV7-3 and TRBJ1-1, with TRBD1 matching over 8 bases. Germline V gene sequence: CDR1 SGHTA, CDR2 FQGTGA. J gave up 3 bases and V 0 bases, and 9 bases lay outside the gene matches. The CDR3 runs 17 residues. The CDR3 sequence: CASSLTGTGGPDTEAFF. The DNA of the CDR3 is TGTGCCAGCAGCTTAACGGGCACAGGGGGTCCGGACACTGAAGCTTTCTTT.